Sequencing of this T cell receptor (beta chain) was carried out in a study of blood T cell repertoires in COVID-19. Per the germline V gene, CDR1 is MGHDK and CDR2 is SYGVNS. The CDR3 contains 14 residues. The V end was cut by 0 bases, the J end by 4 bases, with 6 bases between. The method was immunoSEQ multiplex PCR; TCRdb's version includes in-frame clones alone and lacks a portion of them. The sample comprises some 150,000 clones, approximately 86% of which are singletons, and 7% rests with the top ten. Sequencing was performed on peripheral blood. The gene calls are TRBV25-1 and TRBJ1-4; D is unclear. This sequence originates from a woman of 80 years or more in a cohort sampled during active or convalescent COVID-19. CDR3 amino acids: CASSEYTGNEKLFF. The CDR3 DNA is TGTGCCAGCAGTGAATATACTGGTAATGAAAAACTGTTTTTT.